This TCR beta chain was recovered during a study of molecular identifiers for immune sequencing clone quantification. There are many counts of this clonotype. Each CDR3 protein gets one entry after TCRdb re-called the PCR reads with MiXCR. The sample has approximately 670,000 distinct CDR3 sequences; less than 20% are singletons. V was trimmed by 5 bases and J by 5 bases, leaving 16 bases between them. The CDR3 runs 15 residues. Germline values: CDR1 SEHNR, CDR2 FQNEAQ (reference sequence). This sequence originates from a human donor in good health. Some libraries in this study had Jurkat cell RNA spiked in. V and J are TRBV7-9 and TRBJ1-5, with D possibly TRBD1 on 5 matching bases. Sequenced input: naive CD8+ T cells from blood, with Jurkat cell RNA spiked in. Subset of the sample: FACS-sorted CD8+CD4-CCR7+CD45RA+ naive T cells. In DNA form, the CDR3 reads TGTGCCAGCAGCGAAGTGGGGTTGGGGGATCAGCCCCAGCATTTT. Residues: CASSEVGLGDQPQHF. The complete variable domain, with remaining parts taken from reference TRBV7-9 and TRBJ1-5, reads DTGVSQNPRHKITKRGQNVTFRCDPISEHNRLYWYRQTLGQGPEFLTYFQNEAQLEKSRLLSDRFSAERPKGSFSTLEIQRTEQGDSAMYLCASSEVGLGDQPQHFGDGTRLSIL.